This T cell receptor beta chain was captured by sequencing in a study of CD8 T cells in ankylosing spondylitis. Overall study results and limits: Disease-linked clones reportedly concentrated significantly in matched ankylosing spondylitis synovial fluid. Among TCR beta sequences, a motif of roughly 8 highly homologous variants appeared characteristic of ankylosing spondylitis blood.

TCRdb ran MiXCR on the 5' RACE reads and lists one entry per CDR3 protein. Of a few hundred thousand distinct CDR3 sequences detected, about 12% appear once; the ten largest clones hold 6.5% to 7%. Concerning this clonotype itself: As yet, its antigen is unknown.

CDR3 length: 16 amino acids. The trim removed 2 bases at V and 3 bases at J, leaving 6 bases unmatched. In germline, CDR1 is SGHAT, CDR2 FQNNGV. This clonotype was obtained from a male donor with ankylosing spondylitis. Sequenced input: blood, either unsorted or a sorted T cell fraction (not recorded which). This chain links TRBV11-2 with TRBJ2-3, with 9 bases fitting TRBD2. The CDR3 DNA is TGTGCCAGCAGCTTAATGATTAGCGGGAGTACAGATACGCAGTATTTT. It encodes CASSLMISGSTDTQYF. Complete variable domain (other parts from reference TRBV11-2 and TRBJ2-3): EAGVAQSPRYKIIEKRQSVAFWCNPISGHATLYWYQQILGQGPKLLIQFQNNGVVDDSQLPKDRFSAERLKGVDSTLKIQPAKLEDSAVYLCASSLMISGSTDTQYFGPGTRLTVL.